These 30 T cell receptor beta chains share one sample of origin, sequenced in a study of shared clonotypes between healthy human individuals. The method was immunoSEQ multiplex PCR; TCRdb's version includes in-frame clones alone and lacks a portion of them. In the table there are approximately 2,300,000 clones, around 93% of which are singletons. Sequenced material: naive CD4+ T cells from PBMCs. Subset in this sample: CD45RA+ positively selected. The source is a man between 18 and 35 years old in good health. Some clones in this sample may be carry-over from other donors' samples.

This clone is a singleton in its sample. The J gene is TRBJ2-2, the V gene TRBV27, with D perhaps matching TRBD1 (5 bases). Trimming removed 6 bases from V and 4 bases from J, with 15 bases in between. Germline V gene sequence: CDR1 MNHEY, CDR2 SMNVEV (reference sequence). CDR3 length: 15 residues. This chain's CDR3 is CASSPGSWATGELFF. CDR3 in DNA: TGTGCCAGCAGCCCAGGGTCATGGGCCACCGGGGAGCTGTTTTTT.

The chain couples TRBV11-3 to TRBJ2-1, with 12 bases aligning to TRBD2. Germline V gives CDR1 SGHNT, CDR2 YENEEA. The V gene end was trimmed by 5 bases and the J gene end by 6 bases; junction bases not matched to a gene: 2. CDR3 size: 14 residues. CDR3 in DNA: TGTGCCAGCAGCCGACTAGCGGGAGCCAATGAGCAGTTCTTC. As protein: CASSRLAGANEQFF.

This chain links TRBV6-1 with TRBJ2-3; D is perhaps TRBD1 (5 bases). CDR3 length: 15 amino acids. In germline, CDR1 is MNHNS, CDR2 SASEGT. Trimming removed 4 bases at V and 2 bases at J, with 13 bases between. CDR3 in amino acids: CASSVTTAYTDTQYF. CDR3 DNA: TGTGCCAGCAGTGTTACGACAGCCTACACAGATACGCAGTATTTT.

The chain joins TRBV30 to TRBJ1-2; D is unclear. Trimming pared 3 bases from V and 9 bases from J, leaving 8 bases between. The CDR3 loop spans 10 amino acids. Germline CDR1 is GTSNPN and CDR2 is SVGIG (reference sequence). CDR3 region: CAWRRTSYTF. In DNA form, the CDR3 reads TGTGCCTGGAGACGGACCAGCTACACCTTC.

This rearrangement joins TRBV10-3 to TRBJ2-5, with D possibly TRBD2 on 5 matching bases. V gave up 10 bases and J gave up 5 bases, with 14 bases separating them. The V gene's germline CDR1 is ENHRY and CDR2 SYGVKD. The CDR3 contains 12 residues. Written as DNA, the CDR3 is TGTGCCACCCACGGGGTGGGGGAGACCCAGTACTTC. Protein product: CATHGVGETQYF.

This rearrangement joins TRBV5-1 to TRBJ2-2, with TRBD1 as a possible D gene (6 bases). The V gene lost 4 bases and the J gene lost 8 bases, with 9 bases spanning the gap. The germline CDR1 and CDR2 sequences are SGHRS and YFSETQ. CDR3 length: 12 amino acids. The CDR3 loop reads CASSLGQGELFF. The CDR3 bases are TGCGCCAGCAGCCTAGGACAGGGGGAGCTGTTTTTT.

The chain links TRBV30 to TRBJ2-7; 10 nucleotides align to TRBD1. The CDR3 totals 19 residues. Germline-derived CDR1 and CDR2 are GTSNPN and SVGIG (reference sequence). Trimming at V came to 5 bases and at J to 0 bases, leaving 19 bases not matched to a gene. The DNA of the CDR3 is TGTGCCTGGGCGGCCTTCTGGACAGGGGGTAATCCAGCCTCCTACGAGCAGTACTTC. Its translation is CAWAAFWTGGNPASYEQYF.

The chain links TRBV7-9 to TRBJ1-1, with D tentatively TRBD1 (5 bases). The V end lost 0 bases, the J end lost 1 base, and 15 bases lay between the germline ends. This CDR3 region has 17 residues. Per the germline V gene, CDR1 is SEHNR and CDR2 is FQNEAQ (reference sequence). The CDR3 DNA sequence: TGTGCCAGCAGCTTAGCTTATGGGGCCGATAAGAACACTGAAGCTTTCTTT. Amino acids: CASSLAYGADKNTEAFF.

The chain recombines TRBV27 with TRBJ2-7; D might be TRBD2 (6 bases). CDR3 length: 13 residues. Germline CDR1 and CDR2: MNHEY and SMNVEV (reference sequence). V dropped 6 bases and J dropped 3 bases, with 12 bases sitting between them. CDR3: CASRRGGDYEQYF. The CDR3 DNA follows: TGTGCCAGCAGACGGGGAGGCGACTACGAGCAGTACTTC.

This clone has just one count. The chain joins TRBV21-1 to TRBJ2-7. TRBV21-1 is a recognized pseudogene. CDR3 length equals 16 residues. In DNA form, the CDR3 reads TGTGCCAGCAGCAAAGAAGTCAGGACCAACTCCTACGAGCAGTACTTC. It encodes CASSKEVRTNSYEQYF.

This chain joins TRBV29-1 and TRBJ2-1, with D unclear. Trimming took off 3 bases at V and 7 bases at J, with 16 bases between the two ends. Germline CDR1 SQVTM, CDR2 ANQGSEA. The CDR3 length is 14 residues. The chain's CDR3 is CSVETQLYPNEQFF. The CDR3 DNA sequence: TGCAGCGTTGAGACCCAACTTTATCCGAATGAGCAGTTCTTC.

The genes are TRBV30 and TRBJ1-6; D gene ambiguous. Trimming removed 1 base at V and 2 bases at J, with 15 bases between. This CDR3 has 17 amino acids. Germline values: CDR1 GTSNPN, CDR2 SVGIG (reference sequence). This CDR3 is CAWSAPRGSAYNSPLHF. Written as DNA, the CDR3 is TGTGCCTGGAGTGCTCCTAGAGGTAGCGCCTATAATTCACCCCTCCACTTT.

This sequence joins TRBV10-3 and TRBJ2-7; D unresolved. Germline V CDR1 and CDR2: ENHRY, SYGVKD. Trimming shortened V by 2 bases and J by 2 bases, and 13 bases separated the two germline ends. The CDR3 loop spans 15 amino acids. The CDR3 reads CAISEVDSKPYEQYF. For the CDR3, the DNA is TGTGCCATCAGTGAGGTCGACTCTAAGCCCTACGAGCAGTACTTC.

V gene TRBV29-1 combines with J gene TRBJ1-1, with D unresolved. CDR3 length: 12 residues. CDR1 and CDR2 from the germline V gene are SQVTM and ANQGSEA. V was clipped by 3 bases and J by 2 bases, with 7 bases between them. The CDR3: CSVDPGNTEAFF. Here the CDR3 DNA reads TGCAGCGTTGATCCCGGAAACACTGAAGCTTTCTTT. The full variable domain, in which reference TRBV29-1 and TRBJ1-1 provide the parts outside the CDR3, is SAVISQKPSRDICQRGTSLTIQCQVDSQVTMMFWYRQQPGQSLTLIATANQGSEATYESGFVIDKFPISRPNLTFSTLTVSNMSPEDSSIYLCSVDPGNTEAFFGQGTRLTVV.

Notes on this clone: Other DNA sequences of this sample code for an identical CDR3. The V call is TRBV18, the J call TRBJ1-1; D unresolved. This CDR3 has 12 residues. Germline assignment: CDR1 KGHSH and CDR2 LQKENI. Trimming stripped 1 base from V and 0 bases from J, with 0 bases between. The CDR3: CASSPLNTEAFF. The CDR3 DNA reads TGTGCCAGCTCACCACTGAACACTGAAGCTTTCTTT.

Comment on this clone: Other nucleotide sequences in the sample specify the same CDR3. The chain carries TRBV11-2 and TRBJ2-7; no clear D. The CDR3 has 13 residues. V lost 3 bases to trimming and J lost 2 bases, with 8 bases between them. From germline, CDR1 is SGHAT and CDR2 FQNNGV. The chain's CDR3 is CASSLTLTYEQYF. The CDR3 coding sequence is TGTGCCAGCAGCTTGACATTAACCTACGAGCAGTACTTC.

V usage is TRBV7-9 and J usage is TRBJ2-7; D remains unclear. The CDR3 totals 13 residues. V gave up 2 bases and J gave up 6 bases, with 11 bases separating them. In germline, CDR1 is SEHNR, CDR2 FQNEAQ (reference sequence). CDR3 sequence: CASSLSAASEQYF. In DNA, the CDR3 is TGTGCCAGCAGCTTAAGCGCCGCGAGCGAGCAGTACTTC.

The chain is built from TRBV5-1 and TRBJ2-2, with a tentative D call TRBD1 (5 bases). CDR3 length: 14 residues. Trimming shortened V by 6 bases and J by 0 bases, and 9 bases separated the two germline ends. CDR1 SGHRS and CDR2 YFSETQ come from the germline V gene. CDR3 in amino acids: CASTDSPNTGELFF. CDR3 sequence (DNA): TGCGCCAGCACCGACAGTCCGAACACCGGGGAGCTGTTTTTT.

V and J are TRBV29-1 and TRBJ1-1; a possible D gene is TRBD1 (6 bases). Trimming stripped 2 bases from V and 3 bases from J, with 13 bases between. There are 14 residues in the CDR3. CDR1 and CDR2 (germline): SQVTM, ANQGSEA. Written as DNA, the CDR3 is TGCAGCGTTGAATCGAACAGGGTTGACACTGAAGCTTTCTTT. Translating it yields CSVESNRVDTEAFF. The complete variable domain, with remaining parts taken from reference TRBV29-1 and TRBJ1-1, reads SAVISQKPSRDICQRGTSLTIQCQVDSQVTMMFWYRQQPGQSLTLIATANQGSEATYESGFVIDKFPISRPNLTFSTLTVSNMSPEDSSIYLCSVESNRVDTEAFFGQGTRLTVV.

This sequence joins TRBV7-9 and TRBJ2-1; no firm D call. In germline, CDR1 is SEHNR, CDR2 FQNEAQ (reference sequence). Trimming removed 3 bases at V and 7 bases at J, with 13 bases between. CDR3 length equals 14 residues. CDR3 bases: TGTGCCAGCAGCTTTATGACCCTGGGGAATGAGCAGTTCTTC. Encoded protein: CASSFMTLGNEQFF. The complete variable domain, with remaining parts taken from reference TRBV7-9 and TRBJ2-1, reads DTGVSQNPRHKITKRGQNVTFRCDPISEHNRLYWYRQTLGQGPEFLTYFQNEAQLEKSRLLSDRFSAERPKGSFSTLEIQRTEQGDSAMYLCASSFMTLGNEQFFGPGTRLTVL.

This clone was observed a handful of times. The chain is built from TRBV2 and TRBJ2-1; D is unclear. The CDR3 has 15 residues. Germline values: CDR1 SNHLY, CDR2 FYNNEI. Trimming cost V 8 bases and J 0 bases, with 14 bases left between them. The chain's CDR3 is CASLIELSSYNEQFF. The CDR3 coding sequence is TGTGCCAGCCTCATCGAGCTCAGCTCCTACAATGAGCAGTTCTTC.

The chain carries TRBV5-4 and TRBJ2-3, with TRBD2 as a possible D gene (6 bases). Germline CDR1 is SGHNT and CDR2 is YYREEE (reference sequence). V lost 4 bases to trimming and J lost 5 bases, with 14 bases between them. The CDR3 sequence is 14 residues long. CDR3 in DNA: TGTGCCAGCAGCGGGCAACTAGCTGTAGATACGCAGTATTTT. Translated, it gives CASSGQLAVDTQYF.

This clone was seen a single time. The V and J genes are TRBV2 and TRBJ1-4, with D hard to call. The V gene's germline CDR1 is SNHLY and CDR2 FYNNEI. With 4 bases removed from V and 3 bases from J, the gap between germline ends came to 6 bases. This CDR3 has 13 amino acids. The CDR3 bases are TGTGCCAGCAGTGTCTTAGCTAATGAAAAACTGTTTTTT. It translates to CASSVLANEKLFF.

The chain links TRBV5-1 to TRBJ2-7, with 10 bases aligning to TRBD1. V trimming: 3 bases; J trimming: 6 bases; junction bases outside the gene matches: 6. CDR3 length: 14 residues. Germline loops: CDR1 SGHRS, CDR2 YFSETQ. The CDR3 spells CASSYDRGQSEQYF. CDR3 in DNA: TGCGCCAGCAGCTACGACAGGGGGCAAAGCGAGCAGTACTTC. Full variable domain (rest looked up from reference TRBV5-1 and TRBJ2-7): KAGVTQTPRYLIKTRGQQVTLSCSPISGHRSVSWYQQTPGQGLQFLFEYFSETQRNKGNFPGRFSGRQFSNSRSEMNVSTLELGDSALYLCASSYDRGQSEQYFGPGTRLTVT.

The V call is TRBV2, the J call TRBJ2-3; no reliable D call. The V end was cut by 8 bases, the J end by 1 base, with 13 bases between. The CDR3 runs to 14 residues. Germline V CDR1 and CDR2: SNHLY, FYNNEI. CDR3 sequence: CASAISTGTDTQYF. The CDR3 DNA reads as TGTGCCAGCGCCATTTCTACGGGCACAGATACGCAGTATTTT.

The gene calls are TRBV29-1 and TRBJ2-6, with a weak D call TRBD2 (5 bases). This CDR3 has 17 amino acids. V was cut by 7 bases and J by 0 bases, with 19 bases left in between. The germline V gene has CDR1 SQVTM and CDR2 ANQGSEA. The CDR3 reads CSGETRARHSGANVLTF. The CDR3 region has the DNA TGCAGCGGGGAGACAAGGGCCCGCCACTCTGGGGCCAACGTCCTGACTTTC.

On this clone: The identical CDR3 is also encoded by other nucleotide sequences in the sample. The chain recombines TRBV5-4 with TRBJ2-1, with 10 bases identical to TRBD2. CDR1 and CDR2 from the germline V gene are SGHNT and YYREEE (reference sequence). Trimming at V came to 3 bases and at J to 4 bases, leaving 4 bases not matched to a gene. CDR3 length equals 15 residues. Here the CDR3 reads CASSSRTSGYNEQFF. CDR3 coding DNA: TGTGCCAGCAGCTCAAGGACTAGCGGTTACAATGAGCAGTTCTTC.

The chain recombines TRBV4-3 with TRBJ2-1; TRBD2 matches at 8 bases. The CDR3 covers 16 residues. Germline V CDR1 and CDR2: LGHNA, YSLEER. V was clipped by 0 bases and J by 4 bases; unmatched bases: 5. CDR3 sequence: CASSQDPGTSYNEQFF. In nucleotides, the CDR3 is TGCGCCAGCAGCCAAGATCCGGGGACTAGTTACAATGAGCAGTTCTTC.

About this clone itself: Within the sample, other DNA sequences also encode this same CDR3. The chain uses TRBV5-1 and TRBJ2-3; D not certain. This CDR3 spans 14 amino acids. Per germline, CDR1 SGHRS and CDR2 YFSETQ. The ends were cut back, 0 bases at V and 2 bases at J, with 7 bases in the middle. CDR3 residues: CASSLGGDTDTQYF. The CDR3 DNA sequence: TGCGCCAGCAGCTTGGGAGGTGACACAGATACGCAGTATTTT.

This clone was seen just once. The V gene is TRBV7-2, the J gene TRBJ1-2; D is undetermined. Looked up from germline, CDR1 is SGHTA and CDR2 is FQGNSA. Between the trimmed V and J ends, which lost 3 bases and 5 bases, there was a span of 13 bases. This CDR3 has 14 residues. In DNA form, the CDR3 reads TGTGCCAGCAGCTTCCCCGCCCGGACGTATGGCTACACCTTC. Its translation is CASSFPARTYGYTF.